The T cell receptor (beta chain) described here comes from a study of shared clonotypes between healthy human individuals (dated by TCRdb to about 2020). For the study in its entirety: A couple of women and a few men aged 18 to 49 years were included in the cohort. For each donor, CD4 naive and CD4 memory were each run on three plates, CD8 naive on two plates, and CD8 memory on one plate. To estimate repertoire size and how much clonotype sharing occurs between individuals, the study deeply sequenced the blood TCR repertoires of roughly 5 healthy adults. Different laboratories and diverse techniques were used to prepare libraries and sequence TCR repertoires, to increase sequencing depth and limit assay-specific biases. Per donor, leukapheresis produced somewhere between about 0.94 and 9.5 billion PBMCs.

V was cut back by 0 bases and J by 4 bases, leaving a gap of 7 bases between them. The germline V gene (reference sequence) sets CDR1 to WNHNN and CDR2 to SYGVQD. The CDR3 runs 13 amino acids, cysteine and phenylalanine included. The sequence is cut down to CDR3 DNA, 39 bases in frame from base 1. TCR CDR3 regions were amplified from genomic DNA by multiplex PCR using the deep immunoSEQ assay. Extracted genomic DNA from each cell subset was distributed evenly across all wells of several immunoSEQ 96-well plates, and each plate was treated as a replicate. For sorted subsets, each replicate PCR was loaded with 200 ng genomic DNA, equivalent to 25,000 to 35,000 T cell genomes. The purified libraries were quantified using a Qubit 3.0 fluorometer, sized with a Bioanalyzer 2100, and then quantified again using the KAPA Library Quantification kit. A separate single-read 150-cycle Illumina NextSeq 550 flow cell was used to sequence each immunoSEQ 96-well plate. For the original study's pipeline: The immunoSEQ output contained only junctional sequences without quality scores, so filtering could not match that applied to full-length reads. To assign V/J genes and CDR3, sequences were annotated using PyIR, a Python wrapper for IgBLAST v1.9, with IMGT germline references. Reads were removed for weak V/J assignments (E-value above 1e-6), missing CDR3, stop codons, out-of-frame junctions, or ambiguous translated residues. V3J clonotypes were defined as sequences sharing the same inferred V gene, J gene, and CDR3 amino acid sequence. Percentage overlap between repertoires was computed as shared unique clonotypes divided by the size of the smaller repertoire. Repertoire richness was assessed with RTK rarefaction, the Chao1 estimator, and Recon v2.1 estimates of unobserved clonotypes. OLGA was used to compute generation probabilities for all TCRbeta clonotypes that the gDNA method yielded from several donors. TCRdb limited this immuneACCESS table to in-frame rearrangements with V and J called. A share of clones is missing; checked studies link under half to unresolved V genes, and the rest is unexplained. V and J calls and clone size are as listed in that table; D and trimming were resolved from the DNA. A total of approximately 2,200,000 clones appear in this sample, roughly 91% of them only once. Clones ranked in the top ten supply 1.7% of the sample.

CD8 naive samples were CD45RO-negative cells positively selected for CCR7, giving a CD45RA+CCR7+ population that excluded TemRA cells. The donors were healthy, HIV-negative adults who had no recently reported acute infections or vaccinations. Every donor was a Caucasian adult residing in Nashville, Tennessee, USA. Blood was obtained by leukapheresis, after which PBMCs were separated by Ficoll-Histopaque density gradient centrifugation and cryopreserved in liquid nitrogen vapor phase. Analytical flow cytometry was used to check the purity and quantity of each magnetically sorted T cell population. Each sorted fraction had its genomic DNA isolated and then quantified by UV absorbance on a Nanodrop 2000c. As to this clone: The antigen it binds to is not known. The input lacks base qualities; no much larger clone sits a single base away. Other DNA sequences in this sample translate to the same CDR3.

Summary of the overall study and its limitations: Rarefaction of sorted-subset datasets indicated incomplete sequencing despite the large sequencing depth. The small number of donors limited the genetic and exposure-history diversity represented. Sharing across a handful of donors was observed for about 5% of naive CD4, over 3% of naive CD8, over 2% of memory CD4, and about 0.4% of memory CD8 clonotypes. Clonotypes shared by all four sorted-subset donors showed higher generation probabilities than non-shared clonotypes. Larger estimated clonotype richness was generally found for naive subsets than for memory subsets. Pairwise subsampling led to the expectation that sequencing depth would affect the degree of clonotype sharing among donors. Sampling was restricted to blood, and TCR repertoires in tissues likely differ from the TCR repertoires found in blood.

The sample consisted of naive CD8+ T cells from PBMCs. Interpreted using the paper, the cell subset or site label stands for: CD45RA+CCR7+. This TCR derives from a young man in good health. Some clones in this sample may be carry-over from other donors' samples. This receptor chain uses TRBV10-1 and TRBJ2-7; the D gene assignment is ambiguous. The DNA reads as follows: TGCGCCAGCAGTGAGTCGTTGGGTTACGAGCAGTACTTC. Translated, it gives CASSESLGYEQYF.